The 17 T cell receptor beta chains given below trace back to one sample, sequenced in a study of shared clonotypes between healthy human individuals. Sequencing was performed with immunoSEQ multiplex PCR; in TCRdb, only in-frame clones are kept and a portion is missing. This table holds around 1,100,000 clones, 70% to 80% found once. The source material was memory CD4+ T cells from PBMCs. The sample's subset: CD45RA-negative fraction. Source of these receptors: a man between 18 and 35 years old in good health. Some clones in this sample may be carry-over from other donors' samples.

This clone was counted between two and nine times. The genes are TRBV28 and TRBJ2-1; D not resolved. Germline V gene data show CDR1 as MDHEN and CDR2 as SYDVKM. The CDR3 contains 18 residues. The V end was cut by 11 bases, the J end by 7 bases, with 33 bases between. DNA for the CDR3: TGTGCCTGTCAACCCCTTTTACAAGGATTCCCTTCATGGAATGAGCAGTTCTTC. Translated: CACQPLLQGFPSWNEQFF. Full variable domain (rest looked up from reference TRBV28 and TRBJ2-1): DVKVTQSSRYLVKRTGEKVFLECVQDMDHENMFWYRQDPGLGLRLIYFSYDVKMKEKGDIPEGYSVSREKKERFSLILESASTNQTSMYLCACQPLLQGFPSWNEQFFGPGTRLTVL.

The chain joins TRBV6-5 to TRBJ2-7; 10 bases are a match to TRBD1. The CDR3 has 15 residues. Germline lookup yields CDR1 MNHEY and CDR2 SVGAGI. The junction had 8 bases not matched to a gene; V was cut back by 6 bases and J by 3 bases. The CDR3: CASRKTRDRGYEQYF. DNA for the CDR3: TGTGCCAGCAGAAAAACCCGGGACAGGGGCTACGAGCAGTACTTC.

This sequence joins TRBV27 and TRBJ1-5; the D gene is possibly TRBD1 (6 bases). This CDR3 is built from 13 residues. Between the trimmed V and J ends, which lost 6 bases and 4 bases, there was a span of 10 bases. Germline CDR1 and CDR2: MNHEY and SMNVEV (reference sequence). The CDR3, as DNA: TGTGCCAGCAGAGGACAGATAAATCAGCCCCAGCATTTT. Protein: CASRGQINQPQHF.

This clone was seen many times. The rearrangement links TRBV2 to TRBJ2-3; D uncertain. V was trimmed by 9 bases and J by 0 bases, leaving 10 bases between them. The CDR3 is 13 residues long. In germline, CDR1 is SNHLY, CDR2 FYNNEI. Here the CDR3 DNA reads TGTGCCAGGATCAAGCGAAGCACAGATACGCAGTATTTT. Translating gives CARIKRSTDTQYF.

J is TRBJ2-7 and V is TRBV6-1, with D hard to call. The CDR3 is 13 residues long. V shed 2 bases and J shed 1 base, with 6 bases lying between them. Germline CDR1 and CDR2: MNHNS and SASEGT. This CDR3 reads CASSEKGSYEQYF. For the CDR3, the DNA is TGTGCCAGCAGTGAAAAGGGATCCTACGAGCAGTACTTC.

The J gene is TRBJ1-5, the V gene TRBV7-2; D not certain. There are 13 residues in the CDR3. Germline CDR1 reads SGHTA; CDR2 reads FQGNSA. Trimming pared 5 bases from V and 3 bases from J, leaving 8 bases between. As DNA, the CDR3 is TGTGCCAGCAGCCCGGATCTCAATCAGCCCCAGCATTTT. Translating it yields CASSPDLNQPQHF.

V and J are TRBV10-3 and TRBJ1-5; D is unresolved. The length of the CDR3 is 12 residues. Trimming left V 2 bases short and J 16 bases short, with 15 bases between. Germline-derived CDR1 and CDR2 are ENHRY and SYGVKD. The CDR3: CAISEGSGRLHF. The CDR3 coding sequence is TGTGCCATCAGTGAGGGGTCTGGTAGACTACATTTT.

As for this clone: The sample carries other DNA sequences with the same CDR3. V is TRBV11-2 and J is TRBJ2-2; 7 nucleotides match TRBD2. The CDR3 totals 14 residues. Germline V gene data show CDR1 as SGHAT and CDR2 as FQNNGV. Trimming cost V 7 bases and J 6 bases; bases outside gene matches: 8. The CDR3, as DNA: TGTGCCAGCACCGTAGTCCGGGGGGCCGGGGAGCTGTTTTTT. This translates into CASTVVRGAGELFF.

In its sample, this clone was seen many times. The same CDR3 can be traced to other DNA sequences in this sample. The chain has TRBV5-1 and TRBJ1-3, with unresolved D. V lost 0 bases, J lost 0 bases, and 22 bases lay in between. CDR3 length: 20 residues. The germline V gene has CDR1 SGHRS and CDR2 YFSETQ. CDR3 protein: CASSLEARRALSSSGNTIYF. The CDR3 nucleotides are TGCGCCAGCAGCTTGGAGGCCCGCCGGGCACTAAGTTCCTCTGGAAACACCATATATTTT. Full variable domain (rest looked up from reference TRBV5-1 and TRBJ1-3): KAGVTQTPRYLIKTRGQQVTLSCSPISGHRSVSWYQQTPGQGLQFLFEYFSETQRNKGNFPGRFSGRQFSNSRSEMNVSTLELGDSALYLCASSLEARRALSSSGNTIYFGEGSWLTVV.

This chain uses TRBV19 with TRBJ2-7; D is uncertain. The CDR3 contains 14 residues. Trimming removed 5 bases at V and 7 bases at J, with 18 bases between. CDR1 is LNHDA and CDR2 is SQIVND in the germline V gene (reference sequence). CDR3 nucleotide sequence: TGTGCCAGTAGTCGCCTGGTTTCTCCTCGGGAGCAGTACTTC. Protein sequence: CASSRLVSPREQYF.

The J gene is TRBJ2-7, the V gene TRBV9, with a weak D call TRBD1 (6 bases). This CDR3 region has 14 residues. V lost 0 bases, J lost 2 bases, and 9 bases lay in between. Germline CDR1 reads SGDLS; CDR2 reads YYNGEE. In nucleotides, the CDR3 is TGTGCCAGCAGCGTAGGGGACACTGCCTACGAGCAGTACTTC. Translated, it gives CASSVGDTAYEQYF.

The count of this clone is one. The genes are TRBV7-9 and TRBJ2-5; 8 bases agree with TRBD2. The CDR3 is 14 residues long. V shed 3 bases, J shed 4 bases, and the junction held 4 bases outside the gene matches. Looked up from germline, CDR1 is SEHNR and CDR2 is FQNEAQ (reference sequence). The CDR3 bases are TGTGCCAGCAGCTTTGGTCTAGCGGGAGAGACCCAGTACTTC. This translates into CASSFGLAGETQYF. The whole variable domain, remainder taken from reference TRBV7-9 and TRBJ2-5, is DTGVSQNPRHKITKRGQNVTFRCDPISEHNRLYWYRQTLGQGPEFLTYFQNEAQLEKSRLLSDRFSAERPKGSFSTLEIQRTEQGDSAMYLCASSFGLAGETQYFGPGTRLLVL.

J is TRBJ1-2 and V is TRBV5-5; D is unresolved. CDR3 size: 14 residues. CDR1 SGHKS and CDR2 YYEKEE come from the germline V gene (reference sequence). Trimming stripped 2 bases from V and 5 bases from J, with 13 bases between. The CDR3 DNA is TGTGCCAGCAGCTTAGCAGGCTCCCTGTATGGCTACACCTTC. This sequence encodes CASSLAGSLYGYTF.

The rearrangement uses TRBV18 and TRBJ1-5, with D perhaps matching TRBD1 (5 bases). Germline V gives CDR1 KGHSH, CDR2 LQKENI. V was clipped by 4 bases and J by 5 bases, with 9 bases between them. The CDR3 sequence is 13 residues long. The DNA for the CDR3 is TGTGCCAGCTCACGTGGGGGGTATCAGCCCCAGCATTTT. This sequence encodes CASSRGGYQPQHF.

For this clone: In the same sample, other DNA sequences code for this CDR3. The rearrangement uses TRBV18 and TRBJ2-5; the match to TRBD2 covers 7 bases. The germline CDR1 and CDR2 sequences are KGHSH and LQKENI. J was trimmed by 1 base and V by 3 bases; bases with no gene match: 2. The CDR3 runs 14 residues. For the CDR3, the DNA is TGTGCCAGCTCACCGCTAGCGGCCCAAGAGACCCAGTACTTC. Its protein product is CASSPLAAQETQYF.

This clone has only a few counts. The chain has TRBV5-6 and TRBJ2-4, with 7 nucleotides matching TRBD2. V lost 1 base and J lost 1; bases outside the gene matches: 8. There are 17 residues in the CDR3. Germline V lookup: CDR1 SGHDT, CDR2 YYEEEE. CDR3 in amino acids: CASSLFQGRGAKNIQYF. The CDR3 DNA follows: TGTGCCAGCAGCTTGTTTCAAGGGCGGGGGGCCAAAAACATTCAGTACTTC.

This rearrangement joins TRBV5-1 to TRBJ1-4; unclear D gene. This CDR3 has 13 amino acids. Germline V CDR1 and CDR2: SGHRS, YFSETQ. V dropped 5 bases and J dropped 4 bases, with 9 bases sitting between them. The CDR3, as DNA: TGCGCCAGCAGACGAGGGTTTAATGAAAAACTGTTTTTT. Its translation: CASRRGFNEKLFF.